This TCR beta chain was identified during a study of T cells in Graves' hyperthyroidism and ophthalmopathy. Notes on the study in general: Most clonotypes expanded in the thyroid (above 0.001) were also present in blood. Separation of ophthalmopathy from stable hyperthyroidism was achieved by a 13 V-J model.

Of note for this clonotype: The antigen remains undetermined.

Germline CDR1 reads LGHNA; CDR2 reads YNFKEQ. V was pared by 0 bases and J by 1 base, with 9 bases between. The CDR3 loop spans 15 amino acids. Absent ophthalmopathy progression within 18 months defined stable Graves' hyperthyroidism. The PBMCs studied were ones that came from 10 ml fresh peripheral blood. Amplified regions were TCR beta CDR3 sequences from RNA transcripts. With the HTBI primer set, the TCR CDR3 went through a first round of RT-PCR. TCRdb re-called the multiplex PCR reads with MiXCR, one entry per CDR3 protein. Among around 690,000 distinct CDR3 sequences listed, 15% to 20% were seen once.

This clonotype originated in a man aged 50-60 years with Graves' hyperthyroidism. Material: blood. J is TRBJ1-1 and V is TRBV4-2, with D possibly TRBD1 on 6 matching bases. CDR3 in DNA: TGTGCCAGCAGCCAAGAGACAGGCTCGAACACTGAAGCTTTCTTT. Its translation: CASSQETGSNTEAFF.